A single count supports the clone carrying this TCR beta chain. The antigen remains unidentified. These data are taken from a study of T cell responses to AZD1222 COVID-19 vaccine. Study context: The analysis combined second doses at about 4 or about 12 weeks.

The CDR3 length is 14 residues. Germline CDR1 is SGHTA and CDR2 is FQGNSA. Trimming took 0 bases from V and 5 from J; bases not matched to a gene: 3. Clones were sequenced by immunoSEQ multiplex PCR, and TCRdb holds only the in-frame ones, with some missing. Of roughly 140,000 clones in the sample, about 93% were seen once. Study-wide findings and caveats: Researchers report vaccine-associated CD4 TCRs spanning spike, with dominance at 160-218 and 743-854.

This specimen consisted of peripheral blood, obtained on day 0 of AZD1222 vaccination. The sequence came from an adult in good health. V gene TRBV7-2 combines with J gene TRBJ1-2; 7 bases agree with TRBD1. The CDR3 sequence is CASSLAGGGYGYTF. The CDR3 DNA reads as TGTGCCAGCAGCTTAGCAGGGGGCGGGTATGGCTACACCTTC. The whole variable domain, remainder taken from reference TRBV7-2 and TRBJ1-2, is GAGVSQSPSNKVTEKGKDVELRCDPISGHTALYWYRQSLGQGLEFLIYFQGNSAPDKSGLPSDRFSAERTGGSVSTLTIQRTQQEDSAVYLCASSLAGGGYGYTFGSGTRLTVV.